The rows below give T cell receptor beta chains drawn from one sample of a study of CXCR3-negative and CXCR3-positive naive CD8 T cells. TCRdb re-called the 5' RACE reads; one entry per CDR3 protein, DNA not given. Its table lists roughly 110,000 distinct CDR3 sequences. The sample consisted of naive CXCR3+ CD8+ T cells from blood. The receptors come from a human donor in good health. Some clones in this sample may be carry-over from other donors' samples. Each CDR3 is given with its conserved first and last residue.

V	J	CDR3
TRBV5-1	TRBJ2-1	CASSPWEASEVNEQFF
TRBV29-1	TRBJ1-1	CSAETGLLTEAFF
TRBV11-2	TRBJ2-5	CASSLTSGQETQYF
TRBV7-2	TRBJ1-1	CASSLVVNEAFF
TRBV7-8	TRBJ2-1	CASSLARAGVNEQFF
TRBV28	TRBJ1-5	CASSLLVGINQPQHF
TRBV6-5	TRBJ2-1	CASSSRGNYNEQFF
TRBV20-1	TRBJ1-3	CSARDNQGVGNTIYF
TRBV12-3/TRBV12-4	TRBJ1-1	CASSFDGLNTEAFF
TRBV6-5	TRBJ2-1	CASSYPLGEQFF
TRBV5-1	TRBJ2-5	CASSGARGVQETQYF
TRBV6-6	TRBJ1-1	CASRPWMGQENYEAFF
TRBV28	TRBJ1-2	CASSLYEGAGSGYTF
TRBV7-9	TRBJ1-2	CASSLGDGVSGDGNGYTF
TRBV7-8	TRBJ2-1	CASSFQDRGRQNYEQFF
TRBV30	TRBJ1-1	CAWSVSGGTEAFF
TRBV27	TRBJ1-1	CAGSLPGAFEAFF
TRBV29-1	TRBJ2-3	CSPIRRPLGVDTQYF
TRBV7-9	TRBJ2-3	CASSLVRGSTDTQYF
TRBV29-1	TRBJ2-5	CSVRRTGETQYF
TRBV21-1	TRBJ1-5	CASSKAGQVKSQPQHF
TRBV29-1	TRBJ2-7	CSVEVAGRGDEQYF
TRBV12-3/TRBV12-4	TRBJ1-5	CASSPWGADQPQHF